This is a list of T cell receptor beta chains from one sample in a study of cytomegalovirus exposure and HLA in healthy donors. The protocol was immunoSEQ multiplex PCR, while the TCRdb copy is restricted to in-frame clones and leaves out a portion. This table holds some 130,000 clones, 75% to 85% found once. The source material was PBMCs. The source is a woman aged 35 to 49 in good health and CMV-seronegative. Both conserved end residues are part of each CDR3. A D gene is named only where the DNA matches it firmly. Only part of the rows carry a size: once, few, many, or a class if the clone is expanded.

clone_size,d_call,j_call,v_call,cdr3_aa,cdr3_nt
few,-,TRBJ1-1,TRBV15,CATSRAEDTEAFF,TGTGCCACCAGCAGAGCAGAGGACACTGAAGCTTTCTTT
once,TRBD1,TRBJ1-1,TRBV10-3,CAISDSTGGFAEAFF,TGTGCCATCAGTGATTCTACAGGGGGTTTCGCTGAAGCTTTCTTT
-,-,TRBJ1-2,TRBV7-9,CASSLWAGYGYTF,TGTGCCAGCAGCTTATGGGCAGGTTACGGCTACACCTTC
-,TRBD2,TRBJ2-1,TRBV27,CASSRTSGLNEQFF,TGTGCCAGCAGCCGGACTAGCGGGCTGAATGAGCAGTTCTTC
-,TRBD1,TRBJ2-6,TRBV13,CASSGWTGETGANVLTF,TGTGCCAGCAGCGGATGGACAGGGGAAACTGGGGCCAACGTCCTGACTTTC
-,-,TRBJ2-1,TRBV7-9,CSSSLEGAGDEQFF,TGTTCCAGCAGCTTAGAAGGGGCCGGCGATGAGCAGTTCTTC
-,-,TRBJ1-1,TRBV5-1,CASSLDRDTEAFF,TGCGCCAGCAGCTTGGACAGGGATACTGAAGCTTTCTTT
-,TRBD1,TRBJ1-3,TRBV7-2,CASSLGRDSFWYF,TGTGCCAGCAGCTTAGGGCGGGACAGCTTCTGGTATTTT
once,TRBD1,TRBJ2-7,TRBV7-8,CASSHRDRDEQYF,TGTGCCAGCAGCCACCGGGACAGGGACGAGCAGTACTTC
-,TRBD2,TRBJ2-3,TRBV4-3,CASSPEAGGGADTQYF,TGCGCCAGCAGCCCCGAGGCGGGGGGGGGTGCAGATACGCAGTATTTT
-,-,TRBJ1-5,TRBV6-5,CASSYSQGPTSPQHF,TGTGCCAGCAGTTACTCACAGGGTCCCACTTCCCCCCAGCATTTT
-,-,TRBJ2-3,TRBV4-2,CASSQEAEADTQYF,TGTGCCAGCAGCCAAGAAGCCGAGGCAGATACGCAGTATTTT
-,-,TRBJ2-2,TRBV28,CASTLWGSTGELFF,TGTGCCAGCACCTTATGGGGCTCCACCGGGGAGCTGTTCTTT
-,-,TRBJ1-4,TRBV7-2,CASSLGRVGEKLFF,TGTGCCAGCAGCTTAGGCAGGGTGGGCGAAAAACTGTTTTTT
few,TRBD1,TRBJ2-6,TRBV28,CASTSTGGVRGANVLTF,TGTGCCAGCACGTCGACAGGGGGCGTACGGGGGGCCAACGTCCTGACTTTC
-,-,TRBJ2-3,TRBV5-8,CASRDAGDTQYF,TGTGCCAGCAGGGACGCAGGGGATACGCAGTATTTT
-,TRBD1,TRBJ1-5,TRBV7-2,CASSSRGGNQPQHF,TGTGCCAGCAGCTCCAGGGGGGGCAATCAGCCCCAGCATTTT
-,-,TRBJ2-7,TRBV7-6,CASSSLEPEQYF,TGTGCCAGCAGCTCGTTGGAGCCCGAGCAGTACTTC
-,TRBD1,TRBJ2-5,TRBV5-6,CASSVGTGWETQYF,TGTGCCAGCAGCGTCGGGACAGGGTGGGAGACCCAGTACTTC
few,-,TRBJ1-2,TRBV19,CASNGGAGYGYTF,TGTGCCAGTAACGGGGGGGCCGGCTATGGCTACACCTTC
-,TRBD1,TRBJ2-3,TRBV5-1,CASSMGQGIFTDTQYF,TGCGCCAGCAGCATGGGACAGGGGATTTTCACAGATACGCAGTATTTT
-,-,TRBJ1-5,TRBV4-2,CASSPPAGNGGPQHF,TGTGCCAGCAGCCCCCCCGCAGGGAATGGTGGGCCCCAGCATTTT
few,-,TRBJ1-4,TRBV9,CASSPSRGGEKLFF,TGTGCCAGCAGCCCGAGTCGCGGGGGTGAAAAACTGTTTTTT
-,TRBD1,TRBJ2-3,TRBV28,CASSLARGRGLDTQYF,TGTGCCAGCAGTTTAGCCAGGGGCAGGGGGCTGGATACGCAGTATTTT
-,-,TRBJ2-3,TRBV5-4,CASSLTSMASVDTQYF,TGTGCCAGCAGCTTAACCTCAATGGCTAGCGTAGATACGCAGTATTTT
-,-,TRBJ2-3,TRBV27,CASSYRVGDSDTQYF,TGTGCCAGCAGTTACCGAGTGGGAGACTCAGATACGCAGTATTTT
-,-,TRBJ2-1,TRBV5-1,CASSLSISGDNEQFF,TGCGCCAGCAGCTTGTCTATATCAGGGGACAATGAGCAGTTCTTC
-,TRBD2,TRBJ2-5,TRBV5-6,CASSTSSGGYQETQYF,TGTGCCAGCAGCACCTCAAGCGGGGGGTACCAAGAGACCCAGTACTTC
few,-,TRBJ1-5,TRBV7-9,CASSARGGPQHF,TGTGCCAGCAGCGCCAGAGGGGGGCCCCAGCATTTT
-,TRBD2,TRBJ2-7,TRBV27,CASSLSGLAGIEQYF,TGTGCCAGCAGTTTATCCGGACTAGCGGGGATCGAGCAGTACTTC
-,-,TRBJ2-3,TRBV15,CATGGDTQYF,TGTGCCACCGGGGGGGATACGCAGTATTTT
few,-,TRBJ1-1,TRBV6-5,CASSSARTVGGTEAFF,TGTGCCAGCAGTTCGGCCCGGACAGTCGGAGGCACTGAAGCTTTCTTT
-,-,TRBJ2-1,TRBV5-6,CASSLREWRLDYEQFF,TGTGCCAGCAGCTTACGGGAGTGGCGCCTCGACTATGAGCAGTTCTTC
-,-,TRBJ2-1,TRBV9,CASSVEDSSYNEQFF,TGTGCCAGCAGCGTAGAGGACAGCTCCTACAATGAGCAGTTCTTC
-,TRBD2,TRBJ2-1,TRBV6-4,CASSETGLAGGNEQFF,TGTGCCAGCAGTGAAACTGGGCTAGCGGGAGGGAATGAGCAGTTCTTC
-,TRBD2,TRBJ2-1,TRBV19,CASSRDRRTSGSHEQFF,TGTGCCAGTAGTAGGGACAGACGGACTAGCGGGAGCCACGAGCAGTTCTTC
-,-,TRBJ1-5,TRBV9,CASSVATASNQPQHF,TGTGCCAGCAGCGTAGCGACAGCTAGCAATCAGCCCCAGCATTTT
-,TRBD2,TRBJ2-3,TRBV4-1,CASSQLAGVGTDTQYF,TGCGCCAGCAGCCAGTTAGCGGGAGTGGGCACAGATACGCAGTATTTT
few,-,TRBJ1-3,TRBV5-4,CASSRDFSGNTIYF,TGTGCCAGCAGTCGGGACTTCTCTGGAAACACCATATATTTT
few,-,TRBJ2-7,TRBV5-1,CASSLGWGKNAYEQYF,TGCGCCAGCAGCTTGGGGTGGGGCAAGAACGCCTACGAGCAGTACTTC
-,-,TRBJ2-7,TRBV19,CASSTVSQGFYEQYF,TGTGCCAGTAGTACCGTTTCCCAGGGGTTCTACGAGCAGTACTTC
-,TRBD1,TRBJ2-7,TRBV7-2,CASSLRRTGGTAEQYF,TGTGCCAGCAGCTTACGCCGGACAGGGGGTACTGCCGAGCAGTACTTC
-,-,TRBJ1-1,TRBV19,CASSTTIKNTEAFF,TGTGCCAGTAGTACGACAATCAAGAACACTGAAGCTTTCTTT
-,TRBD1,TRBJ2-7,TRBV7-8,CASSPLEAGGNEQYF,TGTGCCAGCAGCCCATTAGAGGCAGGGGGCAACGAGCAGTACTTC
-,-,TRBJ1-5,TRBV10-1,CARPFTGPTQHF,TGCGCCAGGCCCTTTACAGGCCCAACCCAGCATTTT
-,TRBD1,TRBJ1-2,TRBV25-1,CASRDRYYGYTF,TGTGCCAGCAGGGACAGGTACTATGGCTACACCTTC
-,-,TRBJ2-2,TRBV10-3,CAISTGLDTGELFF,TGTGCCATCAGTACAGGGTTGGACACCGGGGAGCTGTTTTTT
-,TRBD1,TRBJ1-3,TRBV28,CASSLSGTAGNTIYF,TGTGCCAGCAGTTTATCCGGGACAGCTGGAAACACCATATATTTT
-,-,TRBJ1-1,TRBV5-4,CASSLGQGLNTEAFF,TGTGCCAGCAGCTTGGGTCAGGGCTTGAACACTGAAGCTTTCTTT
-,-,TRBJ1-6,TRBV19,CASTSFGAGIPTNSPLHF,TGTGCCAGTACTTCATTCGGCGCAGGGATTCCTACTAATTCACCCCTCCACTTT
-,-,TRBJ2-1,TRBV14,CASSLRDKYNEQFF,TGTGCCAGCAGCCTCCGGGACAAGTACAATGAGCAGTTCTTC
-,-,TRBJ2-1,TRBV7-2,CASSFSGSSYNEQFF,TGTGCCAGCAGCTTCAGCGGTAGCTCCTACAATGAGCAGTTCTTC
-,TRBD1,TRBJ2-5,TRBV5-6,CASSLQDRGQETQYF,TGTGCCAGCAGCTTGCAGGACAGGGGGCAAGAGACCCAGTACTTC
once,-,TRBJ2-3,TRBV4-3,CASSLDRGTDTQYF,TGCGCCAGCAGCCTCGACCGGGGAACGGATACGCAGTATTTT
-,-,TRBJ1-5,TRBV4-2,CASSSSILGVVQPQHF,TGTGCCAGCAGCTCCTCGATCCTCGGGGTCGTTCAGCCCCAGCATTTT
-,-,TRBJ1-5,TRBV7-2,CASSFGQTQAGNQPQHF,TGTGCCAGCAGCTTTGGACAGACCCAGGCGGGTAATCAGCCCCAGCATTTT
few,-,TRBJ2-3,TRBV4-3,CASSHAIGESDTQYF,TGCGCCAGCAGCCATGCAATTGGGGAGAGCGATACGCAGTATTTT